These 16 T cell receptor beta chains share one sample of origin, sequenced in a study of T cell repertoires in cytomegalovirus infection. In TCRdb, the reads were re-called with MiXCR into one record per CDR3 protein. The repertoire has hundreds of thousands of distinct CDR3 sequences, about 31% of them found once; the top ten carry approximately 13%. Their recognized antigens are unknown. Here the sequenced sample was cultured CD8+ T cells from PBMCs, taken from culture after CMV antigen stimulation. Every receptor here comes from a human donor in good health (CMV status not recorded). Some clones in this sample may be carry-over from other donors' samples.

This chain links TRBV6-1 with TRBJ2-1; 8 positions match TRBD1. Germline loops: CDR1 MNHNS, CDR2 SASEGT. Trimming cost V 7 bases and J 4 bases; bases outside gene matches: 9. The CDR3 runs to 15 residues. DNA of the CDR3: TGTGCCAGCAAGGACAGGGACGCCTCTTACAATGAGCAGTTCTTC. It is translated as CASKDRDASYNEQFF.

This clonotype has just a few counts. The chain combines TRBV15 with TRBJ1-4; D is ambiguous. This CDR3 spans 15 amino acids. Germline V gene lookup returns CDR1 LNHNV and CDR2 YYDKDF (reference sequence). Trimming left V 7 bases short and J 0 bases short, with 12 bases between. The CDR3 here is CATTWSSATNEKLFF. For the CDR3, the DNA is TGTGCCACCACCTGGTCTAGTGCAACTAATGAAAAACTGTTTTTT.

The chain employs TRBV19 and TRBJ2-3; D remains unclear. The V and J ends lost 5 bases and 0 bases respectively, with 9 bases between them. This CDR3 has 14 amino acids. Germline CDR1 is LNHDA and CDR2 is SQIVND (reference sequence). Here the CDR3 reads CASSLRSSTDTQYF. CDR3 nucleotide sequence: TGTGCCAGTAGTCTCAGATCTAGCACAGATACGCAGTATTTT.

V gene TRBV4-3 combines with J gene TRBJ2-3, with D possibly being TRBD1 (6 bases). V was clipped by 0 bases and J by 0 bases, with 19 bases between them. This CDR3 region has 19 residues. Germline V gene lookup returns CDR1 LGHNA and CDR2 YSLEER. The CDR3 DNA is TGCGCCAGCAGCCAAGATCCATTGGGGGCTTTAATTAGCACAGATACGCAGTATTTT. Its protein product is CASSQDPLGALISTDTQYF.

The V and J genes are TRBV28 and TRBJ1-5; D is unclear. V lost 3 bases, J lost 3 bases, and 9 bases lay in between. CDR1 and CDR2 (germline): MDHEN, SYDVKM. There are 14 residues in the CDR3. The CDR3 nucleotides are TGTGCCAGCAGTTTTTCGGCAGTCAATCAGCCCCAGCATTTT. It is translated as CASSFSAVNQPQHF.

There are many counts of this clonotype. The chain links TRBV7-6 to TRBJ1-6; D is ambiguous. The CDR3 sequence is 14 residues long. V was trimmed by 2 bases and J by 3 bases, leaving 5 bases between them. Germline CDR1 reads SGHVS; CDR2 reads FNYEAQ. The CDR3 bases are TGTGCCAGCAGCTTAAGAGGCTATAATTCACCCCTCCACTTT. It specifies CASSLRGYNSPLHF.

The chain recombines TRBV7-9 with TRBJ1-2; weak D call: TRBD1 (6 bases). There are 14 residues in the CDR3. Germline values: CDR1 SEHNR, CDR2 FQNEAQ (reference sequence). The ends were cut back, 5 bases at V and 5 bases at J, with 15 bases in the middle. This CDR3 reads CASSKGQLQYGYTF. DNA for the CDR3: TGTGCCAGCAGCAAAGGACAGCTGCAGTATGGCTACACCTTC.

This clonotype was recorded a few times. V and J are TRBV20-1 and TRBJ1-5; the match to TRBD1 covers 9 bases. This CDR3 region has 14 residues. Germline V gene lookup returns CDR1 DFQATT and CDR2 SNEGSKA (reference sequence). The trim removed 5 bases at V and 4 bases at J, leaving 6 bases unmatched. CDR3 in amino acids: CSAEGDRENQPQHF. CDR3 nucleotide sequence: TGCAGTGCTGAAGGGGACAGGGAAAATCAGCCCCAGCATTTT.

This sequence joins TRBV5-4 and TRBJ1-4; 9 nucleotides agree with TRBD1. V lost 2 bases, J lost 8 bases, and 4 bases stayed unmatched. This CDR3 spans 14 amino acids. Germline assignment: CDR1 SGHNT and CDR2 YYREEE (reference sequence). In nucleotides, the CDR3 is TGTGCCAGCAGCTTCCGGACAGGGGACGAAAAACTGTTTTTT. Its translation is CASSFRTGDEKLFF.

This sequence joins TRBV27 and TRBJ2-3; D is unclear. CDR1 is MNHEY and CDR2 is SMNVEV in the germline V gene (reference sequence). There are 11 residues in the CDR3. Trimming cost V 4 bases and J 5 bases, with 4 bases left between them. CDR3 sequence reads: CASSSVDTQYF. CDR3 DNA sequence: TGTGCCAGCAGTTCTGTAGATACGCAGTATTTT.

This chain joins TRBV5-5 and TRBJ2-7, with 8 nucleotides matching TRBD2. CDR1 and CDR2 (germline): SGHKS, YYEKEE (reference sequence). This CDR3 has 13 residues. Trimming removed 4 bases from V and 7 bases from J; junction bases left unmatched: 7. The CDR3 is CASSAPGGGEQYF. Here the CDR3 DNA reads TGTGCCAGCAGCGCCCCGGGGGGGGGGGAGCAGTACTTC. Based on the CDR3 plus reference TRBV5-5 and TRBJ2-7, the full variable domain is DAGVTQSPTHLIKTRGQQVTLRCSPISGHKSVSWYQQVLGQGPQFIFQYYEKEERGRGNFPDRFSARQFPNYSSELNVNALLLGDSALYLCASSAPGGGEQYFGPGTRLTVT.

This chain uses TRBV20-1 with TRBJ2-3; D is unclear. Trimming cost V 3 bases and J 2 bases, with 9 bases left between them. The V gene's germline CDR1 is DFQATT and CDR2 SNEGSKA (reference sequence). The CDR3 length is 13 residues. CDR3 bases: TGCAGTGCTAGCCCGGCCAACACAGATACGCAGTATTTT. Amino acid sequence: CSASPANTDTQYF.

This clonotype was observed a few times. J is TRBJ2-5 and V is TRBV7-6; 13 nucleotides agree with TRBD2. V was pared by 3 bases and J by 5 bases, with 9 bases of the junction left unmatched. Germline V lookup: CDR1 SGHVS, CDR2 FNYEAQ. This CDR3 is 17 amino acids long. CDR3 amino acids: CASSFGTSGDLGETQYF. The DNA of the CDR3 is TGTGCCAGCAGCTTCGGGACTAGCGGGGACCTAGGGGAGACCCAGTACTTC.

V and J are TRBV7-6 and TRBJ1-4; D unclear. V shed 5 bases and J shed 6 bases, with 16 bases lying between them. This CDR3 has 15 residues. The germline V gene encodes CDR1 SGHVS and CDR2 FNYEAQ. Written as DNA, the CDR3 is TGTGCCAGCAGCCCCCCCCCGGGTGAGGATGAAAAACTGTTTTTT. Translated: CASSPPPGEDEKLFF.

The genes are TRBV12-5 and TRBJ2-1; 8 bases align to TRBD1. Germline loops: CDR1 LGHNT, CDR2 FRNRAP. This CDR3 contains 14 residues. The junction had 5 bases not matched to a gene; V was cut back by 5 bases and J by 5 bases. The CDR3: CASGLGTGHNEQFF. The CDR3 nucleotides read TGTGCTAGTGGTCTGGGGACAGGCCACAATGAGCAGTTCTTC.

The chain has TRBV5-1 and TRBJ2-6, with D perhaps matching TRBD1 (6 bases). The CDR3 loop spans 18 amino acids. The germline V gene encodes CDR1 SGHRS and CDR2 YFSETQ. V was shortened by 2 bases and J by 0 bases, with 15 bases between the two germline ends. The CDR3 bases are TGCGCCAGCAGCTTTGGGACAATACCCAGCTCTGGGGCCAACGTCCTGACTTTC. It is translated as CASSFGTIPSSGANVLTF.